This record concerns one T cell receptor beta chain sequence. What it recognizes is unknown. The CDR3 has 15 residues. Germline V gene lookup returns CDR1 SNHLY and CDR2 FYNNEI. With V trimmed by 7 bases and J by 2 bases, 7 bases remained unmatched. This entry belongs to a study of T cell repertoires in cytomegalovirus infection. Overall study: Shared public TCR beta signatures pointed to both CMV infection and a matching HLA type.

A single record per CDR3 protein comes from TCRdb applying MiXCR to the reads. The data hold 350,000 to 500,000 distinct CDR3 sequences, with roughly 30% observed a single time. Study-level results: Cumulative frequency (of public TCR beta family members) identified carriers of CMV plus the relevant HLA.

The origin of this receptor is a human donor in good health (CMV status not recorded). Some clones in this sample may be carry-over from other donors' samples. Specimen: PBMCs. The chain combines TRBV2 with TRBJ2-3; TRBD2 agrees at 9 bases. CDR3: CASMVSGGPTDTQYF. The CDR3 nucleotides read TGTGCCAGCATGGTTAGCGGGGGCCCCACAGATACGCAGTATTTT.